These 18 T cell receptor beta chains came from one sample sequenced in a study of blood T cell repertoires in COVID-19. Sequencing was performed with immunoSEQ multiplex PCR; in TCRdb, only in-frame clones are kept and a portion is missing. The sample shows around 300,000 clones, around nine tenths of them seen only once. Specimen: PBMCs or T cells enriched from blood (not recorded which). These receptors were taken from a woman in her fifties or sixties who had recovered from COVID-19.

This chain links TRBV19 with TRBJ1-1, with D possibly being TRBD1 (5 bases). The CDR3 loop spans 12 amino acids. Trimming cost V 6 bases and J 4 bases, with 9 bases left between them. In germline, CDR1 is LNHDA, CDR2 SQIVND (reference sequence). CDR3 coding DNA: TGTGCCAGTAGGTCAGGGCTCACTGAAGCTTTCTTT. It encodes CASRSGLTEAFF.

This clone was seen more than once but under ten times. DNA for the CDR3: TGTGCCATCAGTCGCGGGAGTGAGCATGAGCAGTTCTTC. Translation gives CAISRGSEHEQFF. The gene calls are TRBV10-3 and TRBJ2-1, with 7 bases lining up with TRBD2. This CDR3 has 13 residues. CDR1 is ENHRY and CDR2 is SYGVKD in the germline V gene. The V gene end was trimmed by 5 bases and the J gene end by 8 bases; junction bases not matched to a gene: 6.

The V and J genes are TRBV2 and TRBJ1-2; 7 bases agree with TRBD1. In germline, CDR1 is SNHLY, CDR2 FYNNEI. Trimming at V came to 5 bases and at J to 4 bases, leaving 7 bases not matched to a gene. CDR3 length: 14 amino acids. The CDR3 region is CASSLRDSIYGYTF. The CDR3 DNA sequence: TGTGCCAGCAGTCTTCGGGACAGCATCTATGGCTACACCTTC.

The chain uses TRBV30 and TRBJ1-1; D may be TRBD1 (5 bases). V gave up 3 bases and J gave up 1 base, with 15 bases separating them. This CDR3 is 15 amino acids long. CDR1 and CDR2 (germline): GTSNPN, SVGIG (reference sequence). The CDR3 bases are TGTGCCTGGAGGCGGGACTTCCCCGGGAACACTGAAGCTTTCTTT. Its protein is CAWRRDFPGNTEAFF.

The V gene is TRBV29-1, the J gene TRBJ2-7, with TRBD2 matching over 9 bases. V was clipped by 7 bases and J by 6 bases; unmatched bases: 10. This CDR3 has 13 amino acids. Germline V CDR1 and CDR2: SQVTM, ANQGSEA. CDR3 nucleotide sequence: TGCAGCGCTCGCCTAGCGGGATCTGGCGAGCAGTACTTC. It specifies CSARLAGSGEQYF.

The CDR3 loop is CASRIGGGPRDTQYF. Here the CDR3 DNA reads TGTGCCAGCAGAATAGGAGGCGGACCCAGGGATACGCAGTATTTT. This chain uses TRBV3-1 (or the pseudogene TRBV3-2) with TRBJ2-3; D is perhaps TRBD2 (5 bases). Trimming stripped 6 bases from V and 6 bases from J, with 19 bases between. The CDR3 has 15 amino acids. Germline CDR1 and CDR2: LGHDT and YNNKEL (reference sequence).

This chain connects TRBV18 to TRBJ2-5, with 8 positions matching TRBD1. Germline V lookup: CDR1 KGHSH, CDR2 LQKENI. The CDR3 covers 15 residues. The J segment lost 5 bases and the V segment lost 2 bases, leaving 7 bases of the junction unmatched. In nucleotides, the CDR3 is TGTGCCAGCTCACCAGGGACAGGCCCAAGGGAGACCCAGTACTTC. Amino acid sequence: CASSPGTGPRETQYF.

The chain uses TRBV6-5 and TRBJ2-2, with D unclear. The germline V gene has CDR1 MNHEY and CDR2 SVGAGI. V was trimmed by 2 bases and J by 0 bases, leaving 4 bases between them. The CDR3 is 14 amino acids. In DNA form, the CDR3 reads TGTGCCAGCAGTTACGGGCCGAACACCGGGGAGCTGTTTTTT. The encoded protein is CASSYGPNTGELFF.

The chain couples TRBV3-1 (or the pseudogene TRBV3-2) to TRBJ2-1, with 11 positions matching TRBD2. J gave up 0 bases and V 3 bases, and 1 base lay outside the gene matches. The CDR3 is 16 residues long. Germline V CDR1 and CDR2: LGHDT, YNNKEL (reference sequence). For the CDR3, the DNA is TGTGCCAGCAGCCACCTAGCGGGAGGCTCCTACAATGAGCAGTTCTTC. Translating it yields CASSHLAGGSYNEQFF.

Comment on this clone: At the DNA level, this CDR3 is encoded by other sequences in the same sample as well. The chain combines TRBV29-1 with TRBJ1-1, with TRBD1 identical over 7 bases. The V segment lost 3 bases and the J segment 0 bases; nucleotides outside the gene matches: 1. CDR3 length: 13 residues. From germline, CDR1 is SQVTM and CDR2 ANQGSEA. CDR3 in DNA: TGCAGCGTTGAGGGACAGATGAACACTGAAGCTTTCTTT. It encodes CSVEGQMNTEAFF.

The gene calls are TRBV11-2 and TRBJ2-7, with D tentatively TRBD2 (6 bases). Germline-derived CDR1 and CDR2 are SGHAT and FQNNGV. V lost 1 base to trimming and J lost 3 bases, with 13 bases between them. The CDR3 consists of 15 residues. As DNA, the CDR3 is TGTGCCAGCAGCTTAGGAGGGACGGGACTCTACGAGCAGTACTTC. This gives the protein CASSLGGTGLYEQYF.

In its sample, this clone was seen a few times. The gene calls are TRBV6-4 and TRBJ1-6, with 7 positions matching TRBD1. This CDR3 is 13 amino acids long. Germline V lookup: CDR1 MRHNA, CDR2 SNTAGT. J lost 8 bases, V lost 5 bases, and 3 bases had no gene match. The CDR3 region is CASSFQGDSPLHF. As DNA, the CDR3 is TGTGCCAGCAGTTTTCAGGGGGATTCACCCCTCCACTTT.

The chain carries TRBV27 and TRBJ2-7, with 7 nucleotides matching TRBD2. Germline V gene lookup returns CDR1 MNHEY and CDR2 SMNVEV (reference sequence). The CDR3 has 14 residues. J lost 0 bases, V lost 6 bases, and 5 bases had no gene match. CDR3 loop: CASRLASSSYEQYF. For the CDR3, the DNA is TGTGCCAGCAGACTAGCGTCTAGCTCCTACGAGCAGTACTTC.

V and J are TRBV27 and TRBJ1-5; 7 bases agree with TRBD1. Trimming took 5 bases from V and 7 from J; bases not matched to a gene: 14. CDR1 and CDR2 from the germline V gene are MNHEY and SMNVEV (reference sequence). There are 16 residues in the CDR3. In DNA form, the CDR3 reads TGTGCCAGCAGTCTCTCCCCCGGGGACAGTAGACAGCCCCAGCATTTT. This gives the protein CASSLSPGDSRQPQHF.

The chain joins TRBV30 to TRBJ1-2; 9 bases line up with TRBD1. Losses at the gene ends were 6 bases for V and 7 bases for J; bases not matched to a gene: 15. The CDR3 totals 15 residues. Germline V gene lookup returns CDR1 GTSNPN and CDR2 SVGIG (reference sequence). In DNA form, the CDR3 reads TGTGCCTGTCTCCCTCTAGGACAGGGGCGGCCTGGCTACACCTTC. This encodes CACLPLGQGRPGYTF.

The chain carries TRBV3-1 (or the pseudogene TRBV3-2) and TRBJ2-1; perhaps TRBD2 as D (7 bases). The V gene's germline CDR1 is LGHDT and CDR2 YNNKEL (reference sequence). Between the trimmed V and J ends, which lost 2 bases and 9 bases, there was a span of 11 bases. The CDR3 loop spans 13 amino acids. CDR3: CASSQSGGTEQFF. In DNA, the CDR3 is TGTGCCAGCAGCCAATCGGGGGGCACTGAGCAGTTCTTC.

This clone has just one count. The chain is built from TRBV7-9 and TRBJ1-1; 8 bases align to TRBD1. This CDR3 has 12 residues. Germline assignment: CDR1 SEHNR and CDR2 FQNEAQ (reference sequence). V dropped 5 bases and J dropped 7; count of bases not matched to a gene: 3. For the CDR3, the DNA is TGTGCCAGCAGCCTCGACAGGGGTGAAGCTTTCTTT. Residues: CASSLDRGEAFF.

The CDR3 sequence: CASSEGGGGQPQHF. The CDR3 nucleotides are TGTGCCAGCAGTGAAGGCGGGGGAGGACAGCCCCAGCATTTT. The V call is TRBV6-1, the J call TRBJ1-5, with D perhaps TRBD1 (5 bases). The CDR3 totals 14 residues. Looked up from germline, CDR1 is MNHNS and CDR2 is SASEGT. Trimming left V 1 base short and J 7 bases short, with 11 bases between.